Following are 15 T cell receptor beta chains from one sample sequenced in a study of regulatory T cells in long-lasting Graves disease. Arm-PCR of CDR3 regions and iRepertoire HTBI primers were the basis on which TCR beta libraries were built. TCRdb ran MiXCR on the multiplex PCR reads and lists one entry per CDR3 protein. This table has around 400,000 distinct CDR3 sequences, about 15% appearing once. The time point: newly diagnosed GD, antithyroid drugs for less than 3 months. Preparation of the TCR library used RNA extracted from PBMCs. The sample also formed part of further work on T cells in Graves' hyperthyroidism and ophthalmopathy.

Material: peripheral blood mononuclear cells (PBMCs), obtained at new diagnosis, from a patient treated with antithyroid drugs. The receptors were gathered from a woman in her 40s with Graves disease.

The gene calls are TRBV20-1 and TRBJ2-3; the D gene is possibly TRBD1 (6 bases). V gave up 5 bases and J gave up 2 bases, with 14 bases separating them. From germline, CDR1 is DFQATT and CDR2 SNEGSKA (reference sequence). CDR3 length: 14 residues. The chain's CDR3 is CSAPDSYSTDTQYF. DNA of the CDR3: TGCAGTGCTCCGGACAGTTACTCCACAGATACGCAGTATTTT.

The chain links TRBV6-5 to TRBJ2-1; 8 nucleotides line up with TRBD1. The V gene end was trimmed by 4 bases and the J gene end by 15 bases; junction bases not matched to a gene: 2. The CDR3 has 10 residues. Per germline, CDR1 MNHEY and CDR2 SVGAGI. The CDR3 nucleotides read TGTGCCAGCAGTTCGGACAGGGCGTTCTTC. Its translation: CASSSDRAFF.

The chain joins TRBV24-1 to TRBJ1-2; 12 bases match TRBD1. The CDR3 has 15 amino acids. Germline V lookup: CDR1 KGHDR, CDR2 SFDVKD. After removal of 4 bases from V and 6 bases from J, the junction contained 5 bases not matched to a gene. CDR3 region: CATSDPGQGADGYTF. The CDR3 DNA sequence: TGTGCCACCAGTGACCCGGGACAGGGGGCCGATGGCTACACCTTC.

V and J are TRBV28 and TRBJ1-3; no clear D. Germline V CDR1 and CDR2: MDHEN, SYDVKM. CDR3 size: 12 residues. V was cut by 3 bases and J by 3 bases, with 3 bases left in between. CDR3 nucleotide sequence: TGTGCCAGCAGTTTTGTTGGAAACACCATATATTTT. It yields the protein CASSFVGNTIYF.

This CDR3 reads CASSFSAPREQYF. For the CDR3, the DNA is TGTGCCAGCAGTTTCAGCGCCCCTCGCGAGCAGTACTTC. The chain has TRBV12-3 or TRBV12-4 and TRBJ2-7; D is unresolved. This CDR3 comprises 13 residues. V shed 3 bases and J shed 6 bases, with 12 bases lying between them.

In its sample, this clonotype was seen many times. The chain combines TRBV3-1 with TRBJ2-7; no firm D call. This CDR3 comprises 11 residues. Germline loops: CDR1 LGHDT, CDR2 YNNKEL (reference sequence). Deletions cut 0 bases from V and 5 bases from J, with 2 bases between. The CDR3 nucleotides are TGTGCCAGCAGCCAAGAGCACGAGCAGTACTTC. It encodes CASSQEHEQYF.

This clonotype has at least ten counts. The chain couples TRBV24-1 to TRBJ2-7; 8 nucleotides align to TRBD1. The CDR3 runs to 17 residues. V shed 4 bases, J shed 2 bases, and the junction held 12 bases outside the gene matches. Germline V gene data show CDR1 as KGHDR and CDR2 as SFDVKD. CDR3 DNA: TGTGCCACCAGTGACCAGGGACAGGTGGCCCCTACCTACGAGCAGTACTTC. Protein sequence: CATSDQGQVAPTYEQYF.

This clonotype was seen only a few times. The chain has TRBV7-9 and TRBJ1-1; D ambiguous. Trimming left V 1 base short and J 0 bases short, with 9 bases between. Germline loops: CDR1 SEHNR, CDR2 FQNEAQ (reference sequence). CDR3 length equals 15 residues. This chain's CDR3 is CASSLVSGMNTEAFF. The CDR3 nucleotides read TGTGCCAGCAGCTTAGTGTCGGGAATGAACACTGAAGCTTTCTTT.

This clonotype was detected ten times or more. The rearrangement links TRBV30 to TRBJ2-7, with D unresolved. The ends were cut back, 3 bases at V and 2 bases at J, with 5 bases in the middle. Germline V gives CDR1 GTSNPN, CDR2 SVGIG (reference sequence). The CDR3 runs 11 residues. In nucleotides, the CDR3 is TGTGCCTGGAGCGCCGCCTACGAGCAGTACTTC. This translates into CAWSAAYEQYF. The variable domain in full, with the rest retrieved from reference TRBV30 and TRBJ2-7, is SQTIHQWPATLVQPVGSPLSLECTVEGTSNPNLYWYRQAAGRGLQLLFYSVGIGQISSEVPQNLSASRPQDRQFILSSKKLLLSDSGFYLCAWSAAYEQYFGPGTRLTVT.

Only a few counts were recorded for this clonotype. The J gene is TRBJ2-1, the V gene TRBV24-1, with TRBD2 matching over 12 bases. With V trimmed by 4 bases and J by 8 bases, 11 bases remained unmatched. This CDR3 contains 17 residues. The germline gives CDR1 KGHDR, CDR2 SFDVKD. As DNA, the CDR3 is TGTGCCACCAGTGACCGGCCTCGACTAGCGGGAGAGGATGAGCAGTTCTTC. Protein sequence: CATSDRPRLAGEDEQFF.

This clonotype appeared a few times. The chain recombines TRBV6-2 or TRBV6-3 with TRBJ2-3, with D tentatively TRBD1 or TRBD2 (5 bases each). This CDR3 spans 14 amino acids. Germline V gene sequence: CDR1 MNHEY, CDR2 SVGEGT. V was cut by 5 bases and J by 4 bases, with 13 bases left in between. The CDR3 bases are TGTGCCAGCAGTCGGGACCCTGGCTCAGATACGCAGTATTTT. Translation gives CASSRDPGSDTQYF.

Comments on this clonotype: A much larger clone lies a single base off, so this may be a read error. This chain joins TRBV20-1 and TRBJ2-7, with 10 nucleotides matching TRBD2. There are 19 residues in the CDR3. V trimming: 3 bases; J trimming: 7 bases; junction bases outside the gene matches: 24. Germline assignment: CDR1 DFQATT and CDR2 SNEGSKA (reference sequence). In nucleotides, the CDR3 is TGCAGTGCTAGGTCGGGGGCTAGCGGGAGTCATTCCCCTTTCTGGGAGCAGTACTTC. This gives the protein CSARSGASGSHSPFWEQYF.

This clonotype was observed many times. The chain couples TRBV30 to TRBJ1-3; D not resolved. V dropped 0 bases and J dropped 0 bases, with 9 bases sitting between them. This CDR3 contains 15 residues. Germline V gene sequence: CDR1 GTSNPN, CDR2 SVGIG (reference sequence). CDR3 in DNA: TGTGCCTGGAGTGTAATGACGAGCTCTGGAAACACCATATATTTT. Translated: CAWSVMTSSGNTIYF.

This clonotype was seen only a few times. The chain joins TRBV28 to TRBJ1-1, with D perhaps TRBD1 (5 bases). The ends were cut back, 5 bases at V and 7 bases at J, with 26 bases in the middle. The length of the CDR3 is 17 residues. The germline CDR1 and CDR2 sequences are MDHEN and SYDVKM. CDR3 DNA: TGTGCCAGCAGTGATAGCCCGGGACGGGTGGGGGTTGGTGAAGCTTTCTTT. It specifies CASSDSPGRVGVGEAFF.

Regarding this clonotype: A much larger clone lies a single base off, so this may be a read error. The genes are TRBV4-3 and TRBJ2-5; D is tentatively TRBD1 or TRBD2 (5 bases each). Germline V gene data show CDR1 as LGHNA and CDR2 as YSLEER. The CDR3 sequence is 15 residues long. As DNA, the CDR3 is TGCGCCAGCAGCCTTACTGGGGGTAGGCAAGAGACCCAGTGCTTC. Protein product: CASSLTGGRQETQCF.